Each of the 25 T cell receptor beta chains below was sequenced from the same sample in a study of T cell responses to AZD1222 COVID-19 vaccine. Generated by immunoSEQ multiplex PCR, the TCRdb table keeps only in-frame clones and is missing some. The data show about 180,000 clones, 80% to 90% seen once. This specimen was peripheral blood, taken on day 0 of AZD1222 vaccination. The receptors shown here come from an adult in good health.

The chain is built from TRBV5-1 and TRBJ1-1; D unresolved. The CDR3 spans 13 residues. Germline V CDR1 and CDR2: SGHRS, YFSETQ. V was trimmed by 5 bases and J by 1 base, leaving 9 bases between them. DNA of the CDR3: TGCGCCAGCAGTCCTGTTTGGAACACTGAAGCTTTCTTT. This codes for CASSPVWNTEAFF.

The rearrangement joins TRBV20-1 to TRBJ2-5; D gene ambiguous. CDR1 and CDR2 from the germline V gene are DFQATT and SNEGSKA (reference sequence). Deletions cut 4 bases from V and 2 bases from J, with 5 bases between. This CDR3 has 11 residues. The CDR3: CSAMMQETQYF. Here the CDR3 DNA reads TGCAGTGCTATGATGCAAGAGACCCAGTACTTC.

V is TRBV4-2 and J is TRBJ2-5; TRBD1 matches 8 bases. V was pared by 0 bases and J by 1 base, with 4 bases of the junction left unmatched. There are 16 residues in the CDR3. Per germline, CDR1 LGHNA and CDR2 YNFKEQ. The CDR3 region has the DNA TGTGCCAGCAGCCAAGACAGGGGGCCCCTCCAAGAGACCCAGTACTTC. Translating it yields CASSQDRGPLQETQYF.

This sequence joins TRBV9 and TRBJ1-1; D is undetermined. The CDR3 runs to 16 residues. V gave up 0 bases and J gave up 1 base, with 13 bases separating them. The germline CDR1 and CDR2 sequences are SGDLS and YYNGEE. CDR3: CASSVGITGANTEAFF. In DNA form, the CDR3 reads TGTGCCAGCAGCGTAGGCATTACGGGAGCGAACACTGAAGCTTTCTTT.

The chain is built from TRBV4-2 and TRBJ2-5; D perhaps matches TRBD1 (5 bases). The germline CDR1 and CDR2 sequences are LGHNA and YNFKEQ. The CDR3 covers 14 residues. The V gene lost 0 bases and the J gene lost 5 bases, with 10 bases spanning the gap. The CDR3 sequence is CASSQDRVGETQYF. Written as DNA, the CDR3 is TGTGCCAGCAGCCAAGACAGGGTCGGGGAGACCCAGTACTTC.

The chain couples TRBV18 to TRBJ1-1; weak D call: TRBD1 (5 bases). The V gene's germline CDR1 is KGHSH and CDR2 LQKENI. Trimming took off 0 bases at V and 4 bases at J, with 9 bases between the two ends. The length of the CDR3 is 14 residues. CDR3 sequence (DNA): TGTGCCAGCTCACCACCTGGGGCCGTCACTGAAGCTTTCTTT. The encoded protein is CASSPPGAVTEAFF.

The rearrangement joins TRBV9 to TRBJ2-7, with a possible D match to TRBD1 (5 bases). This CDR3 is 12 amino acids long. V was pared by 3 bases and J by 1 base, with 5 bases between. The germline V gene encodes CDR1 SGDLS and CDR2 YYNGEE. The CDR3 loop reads CASSGQSYEQYF. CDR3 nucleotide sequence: TGTGCCAGCAGCGGACAGTCCTACGAGCAGTACTTC. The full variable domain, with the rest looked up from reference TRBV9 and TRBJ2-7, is DSGVTQTPKHLITATGQRVTLRCSPRSGDLSVYWYQQSLDQGLQFLIQYYNGEERAKGNILERFSAQQFPDLHSELNLSSLELGDSALYFCASSGQSYEQYFGPGTRLTVT.

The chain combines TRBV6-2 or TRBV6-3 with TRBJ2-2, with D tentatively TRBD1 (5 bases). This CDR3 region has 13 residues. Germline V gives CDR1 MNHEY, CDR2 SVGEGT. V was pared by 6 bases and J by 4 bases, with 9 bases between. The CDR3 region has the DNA TGTGCCAGCAGCTCAGGGTTCACCGGGGAGCTGTTTTTT. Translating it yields CASSSGFTGELFF.

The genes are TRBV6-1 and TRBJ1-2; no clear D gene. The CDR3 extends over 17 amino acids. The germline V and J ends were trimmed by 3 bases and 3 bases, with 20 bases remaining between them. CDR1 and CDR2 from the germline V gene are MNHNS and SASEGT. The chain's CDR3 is CASSELSTIPGDYGYTF. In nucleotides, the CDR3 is TGTGCCAGCAGTGAGTTATCTACTATTCCGGGCGACTATGGCTACACCTTC.

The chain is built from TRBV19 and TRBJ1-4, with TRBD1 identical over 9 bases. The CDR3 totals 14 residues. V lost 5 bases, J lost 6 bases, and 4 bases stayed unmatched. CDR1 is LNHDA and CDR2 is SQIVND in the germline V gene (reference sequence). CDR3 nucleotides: TGTGCCAGTAGTGCAACAGGGGGCCATGAAAAACTGTTTTTT. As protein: CASSATGGHEKLFF.

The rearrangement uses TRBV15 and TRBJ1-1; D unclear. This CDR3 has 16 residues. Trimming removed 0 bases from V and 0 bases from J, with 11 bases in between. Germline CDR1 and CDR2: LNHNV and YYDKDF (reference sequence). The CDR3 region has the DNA TGTGCCACCAGCAGAGACAGAGGACTTGTGAACACTGAAGCTTTCTTT. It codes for CATSRDRGLVNTEAFF.

The DNA for the CDR3 is TGTGCCAGCAGCCCCAGGCCAACTGGCGAGCAGTACTTC. It encodes CASSPRPTGEQYF. This sequence joins TRBV7-8 and TRBJ2-7, with D unclear. CDR3 length: 13 residues. The V gene's germline CDR1 is SGHVS and CDR2 FQNEAQ. V dropped 5 bases and J dropped 6 bases, with 14 bases sitting between them.

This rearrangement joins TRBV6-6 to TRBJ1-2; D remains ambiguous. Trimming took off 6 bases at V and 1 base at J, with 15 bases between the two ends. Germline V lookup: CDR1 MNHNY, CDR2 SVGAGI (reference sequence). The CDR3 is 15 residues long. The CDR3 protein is CASSSGRRVNYGYTF. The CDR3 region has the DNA TGTGCCAGCAGCTCCGGACGGAGGGTTAACTATGGCTACACCTTC.

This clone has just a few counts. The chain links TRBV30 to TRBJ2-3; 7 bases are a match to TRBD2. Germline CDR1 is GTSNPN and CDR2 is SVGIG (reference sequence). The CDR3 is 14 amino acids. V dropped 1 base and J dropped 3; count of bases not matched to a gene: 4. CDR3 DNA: TGTGCCTGGAGTGCCTTGGGAGGGACAGATACGCAGTATTTT. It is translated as CAWSALGGTDTQYF.

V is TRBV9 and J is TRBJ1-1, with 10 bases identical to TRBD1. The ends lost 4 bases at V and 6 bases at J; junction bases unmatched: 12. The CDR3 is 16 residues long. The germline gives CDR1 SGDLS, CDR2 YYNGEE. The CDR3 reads CASSNLGGTGASEAFF. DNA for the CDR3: TGTGCCAGCAGCAATCTGGGCGGGACAGGGGCTTCTGAAGCTTTCTTT.

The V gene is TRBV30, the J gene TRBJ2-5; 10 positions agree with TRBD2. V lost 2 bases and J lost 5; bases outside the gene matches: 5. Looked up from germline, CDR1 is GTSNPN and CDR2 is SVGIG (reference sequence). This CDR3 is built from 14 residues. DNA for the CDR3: TGTGCCTGGAGTCGTACAGCGGGGGGGGAGACCCAGTACTTC. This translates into CAWSRTAGGETQYF.

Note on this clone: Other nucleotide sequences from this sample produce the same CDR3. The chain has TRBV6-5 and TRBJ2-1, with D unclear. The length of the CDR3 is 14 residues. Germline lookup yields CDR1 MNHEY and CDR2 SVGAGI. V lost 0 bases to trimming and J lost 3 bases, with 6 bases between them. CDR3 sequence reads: CASSYSTHYNEQFF. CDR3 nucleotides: TGTGCCAGCAGTTACTCGACCCACTACAATGAGCAGTTCTTC.

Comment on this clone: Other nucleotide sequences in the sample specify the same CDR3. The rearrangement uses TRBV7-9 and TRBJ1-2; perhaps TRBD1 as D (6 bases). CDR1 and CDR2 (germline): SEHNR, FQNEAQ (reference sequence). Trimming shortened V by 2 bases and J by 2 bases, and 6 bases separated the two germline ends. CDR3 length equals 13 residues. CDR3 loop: CASSLQGNYGYTF. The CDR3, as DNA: TGTGCCAGCAGCTTACAGGGGAACTATGGCTACACCTTC.

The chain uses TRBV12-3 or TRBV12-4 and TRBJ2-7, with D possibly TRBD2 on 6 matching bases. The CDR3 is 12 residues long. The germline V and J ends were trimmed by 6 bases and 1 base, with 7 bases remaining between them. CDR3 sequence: CASSRGSYEQYV. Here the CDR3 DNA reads TGTGCCAGCAGCCGGGGGTCCTACGAGCAGTACGTC.

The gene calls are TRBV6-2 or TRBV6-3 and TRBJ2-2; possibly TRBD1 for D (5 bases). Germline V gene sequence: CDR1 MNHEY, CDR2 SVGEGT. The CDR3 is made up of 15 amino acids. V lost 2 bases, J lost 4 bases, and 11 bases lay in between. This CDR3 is CASSYTMTVTGELFF. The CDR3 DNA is TGTGCCAGCAGTTACACGATGACAGTCACCGGGGAGCTGTTTTTT.

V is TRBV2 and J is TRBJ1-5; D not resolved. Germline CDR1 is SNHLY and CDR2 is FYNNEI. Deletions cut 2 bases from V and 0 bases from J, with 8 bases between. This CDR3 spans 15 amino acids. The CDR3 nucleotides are TGTGCCAGCAGTGAAAGGGATTATAGCAATCAGCCCCAGCATTTT. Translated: CASSERDYSNQPQHF.

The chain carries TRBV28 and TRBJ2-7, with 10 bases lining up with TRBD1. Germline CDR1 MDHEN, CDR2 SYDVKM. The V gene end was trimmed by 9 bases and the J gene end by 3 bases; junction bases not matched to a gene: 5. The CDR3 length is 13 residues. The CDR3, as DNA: TGTGCCAGTACAGGACAGGGGGGCTACGAGCAGTACTTC. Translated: CASTGQGGYEQYF.

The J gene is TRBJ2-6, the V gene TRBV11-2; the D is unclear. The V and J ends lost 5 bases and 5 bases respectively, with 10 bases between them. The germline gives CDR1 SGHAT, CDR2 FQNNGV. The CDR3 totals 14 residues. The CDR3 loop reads CASSPVFWANVLTF. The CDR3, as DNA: TGTGCCAGCAGCCCGGTATTTTGGGCCAACGTCCTGACTTTC.

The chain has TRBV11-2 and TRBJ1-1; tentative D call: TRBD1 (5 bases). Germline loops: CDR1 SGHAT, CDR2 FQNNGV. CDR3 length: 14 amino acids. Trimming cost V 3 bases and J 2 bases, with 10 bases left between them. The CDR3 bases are TGTGCCAGCAGCTTCAGGGCGTCAAACACTGAAGCTTTCTTT. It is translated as CASSFRASNTEAFF.

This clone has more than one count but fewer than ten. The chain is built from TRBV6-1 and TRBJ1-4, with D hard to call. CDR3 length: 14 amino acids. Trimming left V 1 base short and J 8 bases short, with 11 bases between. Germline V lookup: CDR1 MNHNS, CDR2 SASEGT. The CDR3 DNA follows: TGTGCCAGCAGTGAAGTGGGCAGACAAGAAAAACTGTTTTTT. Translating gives CASSEVGRQEKLFF.